This T cell receptor (beta chain) was captured by sequencing in a study of CD8+ T cells in alopecia areata. The treatment denotes: oral pan-JAK inhibitor, 5-10 mg twice daily. Alopecia areata patients provided lesional scalp punch biopsies and peripheral blood. Study-wide findings and caveats: Scalp lesions, especially in alopecia totalis/universalis, had higher clonality than normal scalp. Scalp repertoires also include resident alphabeta T cells from normal skin. Scalp and blood retained many expanded lesional clones during tofacitinib.

The CDR3 consists of 13 residues. V was clipped by 4 bases and J by 4 bases, with 8 bases between them. CDR1 is PRHDT and CDR2 is FYEKMQ in the germline V gene (reference sequence). As the sequencing template, cDNA was produced by extracting RNA and reverse transcribing it. TCRdb's copy holds only in-frame clones and misses some; the assay was immunoSEQ multiplex PCR. The repertoire holds around 170,000 clones, with around 51% as singletons. This clone was detected only a few times. Its cognate antigen is unknown. The source of this sequence is a human donor with alopecia areata. The rearrangement joins TRBV13 to TRBJ1-3, with D unresolved. Source: CD8+ T cells sorted from blood, taken around week 54, from a patient treated with tofacitinib. For the CDR3, the DNA is TGTGCCAGCAGCTCCCCCAACGGAAACACCATATATTTT. The encoded protein is CASSSPNGNTIYF.